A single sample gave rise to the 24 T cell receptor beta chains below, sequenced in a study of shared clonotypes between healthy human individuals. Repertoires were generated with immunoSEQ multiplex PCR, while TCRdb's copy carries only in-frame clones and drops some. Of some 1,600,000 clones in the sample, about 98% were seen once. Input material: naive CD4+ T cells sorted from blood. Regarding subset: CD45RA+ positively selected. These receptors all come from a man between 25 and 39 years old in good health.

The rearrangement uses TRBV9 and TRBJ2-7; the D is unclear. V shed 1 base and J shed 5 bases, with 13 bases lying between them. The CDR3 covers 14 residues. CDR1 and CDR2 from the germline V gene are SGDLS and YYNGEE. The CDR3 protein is CASSVSQRFHEQYF. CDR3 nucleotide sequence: TGTGCCAGCAGCGTATCTCAGCGTTTCCACGAGCAGTACTTC. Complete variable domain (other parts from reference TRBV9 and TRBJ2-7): DSGVTQTPKHLITATGQRVTLRCSPRSGDLSVYWYQQSLDQGLQFLIQYYNGEERAKGNILERFSAQQFPDLHSELNLSSLELGDSALYFCASSVSQRFHEQYFGPGTRLTVT.

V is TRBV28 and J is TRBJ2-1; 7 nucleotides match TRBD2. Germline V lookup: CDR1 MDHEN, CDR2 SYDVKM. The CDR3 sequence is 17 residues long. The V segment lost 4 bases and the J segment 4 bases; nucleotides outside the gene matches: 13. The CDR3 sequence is CASSSIGLGKAYNEQFF. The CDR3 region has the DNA TGTGCCAGCAGTTCGATCGGACTAGGAAAGGCTTACAATGAGCAGTTCTTC.

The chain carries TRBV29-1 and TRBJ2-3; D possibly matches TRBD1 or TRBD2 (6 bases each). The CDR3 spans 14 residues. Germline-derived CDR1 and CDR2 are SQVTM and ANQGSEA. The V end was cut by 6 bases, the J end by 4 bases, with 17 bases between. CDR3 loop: CSVGGRGGPDTQYF. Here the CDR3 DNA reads TGCAGCGTCGGCGGGCGTGGGGGGCCAGATACGCAGTATTTT.

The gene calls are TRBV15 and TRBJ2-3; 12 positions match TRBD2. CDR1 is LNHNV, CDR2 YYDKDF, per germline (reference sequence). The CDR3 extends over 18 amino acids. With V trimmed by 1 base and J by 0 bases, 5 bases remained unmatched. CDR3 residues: CATSRGTSGMPSTDTQYF. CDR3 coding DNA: TGTGCCACCAGCAGAGGGACTAGCGGGATGCCTAGCACAGATACGCAGTATTTT.

In DNA, the CDR3 is TGTGCCAGCAGCGTAGCTCAGGACAGGAACACTGAAGCTTTCTTT. Residues: CASSVAQDRNTEAFF. This chain connects TRBV9 to TRBJ1-1; D may be TRBD1 (6 bases). Trimming took off 0 bases at V and 1 base at J, with 10 bases between the two ends. CDR3 length: 15 residues. Germline CDR1 is SGDLS and CDR2 is YYNGEE.

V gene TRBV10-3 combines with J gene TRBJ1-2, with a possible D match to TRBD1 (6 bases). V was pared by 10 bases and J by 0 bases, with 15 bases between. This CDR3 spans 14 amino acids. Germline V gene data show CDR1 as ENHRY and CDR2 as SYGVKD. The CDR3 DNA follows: TGTGCCACCAGGGGACAAGCAGCTAACTATGGCTACACCTTC. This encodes CATRGQAANYGYTF.

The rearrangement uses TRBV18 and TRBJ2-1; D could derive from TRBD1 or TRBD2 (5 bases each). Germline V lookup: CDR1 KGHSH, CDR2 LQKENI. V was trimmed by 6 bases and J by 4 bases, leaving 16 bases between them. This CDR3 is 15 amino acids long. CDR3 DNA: TGTGCCAGCTCGCTTCTCGGGACGGGTTACAATGAGCAGTTCTTC. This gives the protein CASSLLGTGYNEQFF.

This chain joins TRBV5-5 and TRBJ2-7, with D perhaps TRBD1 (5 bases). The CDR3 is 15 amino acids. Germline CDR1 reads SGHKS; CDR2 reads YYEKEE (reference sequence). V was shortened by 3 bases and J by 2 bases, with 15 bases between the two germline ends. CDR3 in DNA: TGTGCCAGCAGCTCTTCCCTGGGGCTAGCCTACGAGCAGTACTTC. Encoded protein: CASSSSLGLAYEQYF.

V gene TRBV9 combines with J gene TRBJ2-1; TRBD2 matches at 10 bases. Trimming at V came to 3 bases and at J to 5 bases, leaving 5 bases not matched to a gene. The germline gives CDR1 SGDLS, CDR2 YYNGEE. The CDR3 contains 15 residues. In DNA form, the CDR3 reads TGTGCCAGCAGCGCGGGACTAGCGCGTCACAATGAGCAGTTCTTC. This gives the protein CASSAGLARHNEQFF.

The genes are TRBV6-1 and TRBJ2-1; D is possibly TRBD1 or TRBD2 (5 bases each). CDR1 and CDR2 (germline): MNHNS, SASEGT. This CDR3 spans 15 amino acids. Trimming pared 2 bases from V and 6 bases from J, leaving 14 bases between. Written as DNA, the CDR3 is TGTGCCAGCAGTGAACAAACCGCAGGGAGCAATGAGCAGTTCTTC. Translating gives CASSEQTAGSNEQFF.

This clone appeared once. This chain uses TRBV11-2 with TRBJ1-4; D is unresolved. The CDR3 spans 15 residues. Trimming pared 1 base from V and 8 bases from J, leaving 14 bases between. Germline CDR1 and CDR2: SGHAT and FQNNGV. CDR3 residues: CASSLGPSGKEKLFF. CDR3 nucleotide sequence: TGTGCCAGCAGCTTAGGTCCGTCAGGAAAAGAAAAACTGTTTTTT.

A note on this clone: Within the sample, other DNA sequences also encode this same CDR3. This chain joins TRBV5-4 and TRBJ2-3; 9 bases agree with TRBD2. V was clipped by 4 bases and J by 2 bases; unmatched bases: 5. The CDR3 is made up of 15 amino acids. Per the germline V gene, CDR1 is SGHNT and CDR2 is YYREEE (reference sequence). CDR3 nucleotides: TGTGCCAGCAGCCTGGGACTAGCCGCCACAGATACGCAGTATTTT. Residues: CASSLGLAATDTQYF.

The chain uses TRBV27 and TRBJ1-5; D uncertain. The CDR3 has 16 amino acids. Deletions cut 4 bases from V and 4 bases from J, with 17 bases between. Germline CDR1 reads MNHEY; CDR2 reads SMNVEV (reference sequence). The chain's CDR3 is CASSSRDGRGNQPQHF. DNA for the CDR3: TGTGCCAGCAGTTCCAGAGACGGGAGAGGGAATCAGCCCCAGCATTTT.

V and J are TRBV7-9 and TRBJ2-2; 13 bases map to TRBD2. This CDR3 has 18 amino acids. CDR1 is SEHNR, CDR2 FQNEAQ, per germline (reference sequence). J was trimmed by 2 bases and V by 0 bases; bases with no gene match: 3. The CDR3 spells CASSLATSGRSNTGELFF. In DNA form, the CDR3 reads TGTGCCAGCAGCTTAGCGACTAGCGGGAGGTCAAACACCGGGGAGCTGTTTTTT.

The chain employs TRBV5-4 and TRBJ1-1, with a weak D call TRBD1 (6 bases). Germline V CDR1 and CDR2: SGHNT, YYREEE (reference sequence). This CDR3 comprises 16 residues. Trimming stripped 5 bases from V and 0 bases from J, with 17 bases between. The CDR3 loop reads CASRVGGRTMNTEAFF. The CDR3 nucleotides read TGTGCCAGCAGAGTAGGGGGACGAACAATGAACACTGAAGCTTTCTTT.

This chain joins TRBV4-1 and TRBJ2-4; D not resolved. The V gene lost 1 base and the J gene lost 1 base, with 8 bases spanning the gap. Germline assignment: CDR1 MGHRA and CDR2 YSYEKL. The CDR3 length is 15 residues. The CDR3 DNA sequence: TGCGCCAGCAGCCAAGTCGCAGCCGCCAAAAACATTCAGTACTTC. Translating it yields CASSQVAAAKNIQYF.

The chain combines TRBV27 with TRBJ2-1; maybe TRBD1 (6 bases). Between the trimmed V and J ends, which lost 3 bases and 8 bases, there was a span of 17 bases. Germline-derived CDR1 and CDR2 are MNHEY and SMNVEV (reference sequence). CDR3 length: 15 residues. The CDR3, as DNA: TGTGCCAGCAGTTTGATAACAGGGATTATCGATGAGCAGTTCTTC. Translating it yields CASSLITGIIDEQFF.

CDR3 sequence reads: CASRGHAASYEQYF. The CDR3 DNA sequence: TGTGCCAGCAGGGGCCATGCGGCCTCCTACGAGCAGTACTTC. V is TRBV27 and J is TRBJ2-7, with D uncertain. The ends were cut back, 6 bases at V and 0 bases at J, with 12 bases in the middle. The CDR3 length is 14 residues. CDR1 and CDR2 (germline): MNHEY, SMNVEV (reference sequence).

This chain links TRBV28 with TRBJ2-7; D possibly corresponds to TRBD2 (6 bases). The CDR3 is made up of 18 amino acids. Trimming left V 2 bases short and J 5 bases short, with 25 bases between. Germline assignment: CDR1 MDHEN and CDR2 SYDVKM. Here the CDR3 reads CASSLAGPSVPLGDEQYF. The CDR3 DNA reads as TGTGCCAGCAGTTTAGCCGGGCCTAGCGTTCCCCTCGGGGACGAGCAGTACTTC.

CDR3 amino acids: CASSTGASYEQYF. The CDR3 DNA follows: TGTGCCAGCAGCACAGGGGCTAGCTACGAGCAGTACTTC. V usage is TRBV5-6 and J usage is TRBJ2-7; 7 bases fit TRBD1. The V gene end was trimmed by 4 bases and the J gene end by 3 bases; junction bases not matched to a gene: 4. CDR3 length equals 13 residues. Looked up from germline, CDR1 is SGHDT and CDR2 is YYEEEE. The whole variable domain, remainder taken from reference TRBV5-6 and TRBJ2-7, is DAGVTQSPTHLIKTRGQQVTLRCSPKSGHDTVSWYQQALGQGPQFIFQYYEEEERQRGNFPDRFSGHQFPNYSSELNVNALLLGDSALYLCASSTGASYEQYFGPGTRLTVT.

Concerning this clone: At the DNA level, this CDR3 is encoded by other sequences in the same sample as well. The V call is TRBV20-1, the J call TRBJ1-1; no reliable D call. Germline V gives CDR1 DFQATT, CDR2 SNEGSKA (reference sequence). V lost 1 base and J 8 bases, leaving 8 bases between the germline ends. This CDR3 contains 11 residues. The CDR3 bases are TGCAGTGCTAGAGGGGGAACCGAAGCTTTCTTT. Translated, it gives CSARGGTEAFF.

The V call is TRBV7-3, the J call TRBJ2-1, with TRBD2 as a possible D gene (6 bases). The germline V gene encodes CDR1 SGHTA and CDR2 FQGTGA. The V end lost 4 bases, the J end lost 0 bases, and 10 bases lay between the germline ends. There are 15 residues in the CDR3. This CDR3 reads CASSSDGGSYNEQFF. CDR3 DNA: TGTGCCAGCAGCTCGGACGGGGGCTCCTACAATGAGCAGTTCTTC.

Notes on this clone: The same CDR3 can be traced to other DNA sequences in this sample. CDR3 coding DNA: TGTGCCAGCAGCTTAGCCACTACCTACGAGCAGTACTTC. This encodes CASSLATTYEQYF. The chain uses TRBV7-2 and TRBJ2-7; no definite D call. The CDR3 length is 13 residues. With 0 bases removed from V and 2 bases from J, the gap between germline ends came to 5 bases. Germline CDR1 SGHTA, CDR2 FQGNSA.

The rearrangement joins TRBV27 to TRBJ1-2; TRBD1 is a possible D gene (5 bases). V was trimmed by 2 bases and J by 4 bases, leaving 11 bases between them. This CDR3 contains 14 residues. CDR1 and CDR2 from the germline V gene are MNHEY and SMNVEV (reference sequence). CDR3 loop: CASSLRDGIYGYTF. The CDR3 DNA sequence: TGTGCCAGCAGTTTAAGGGACGGAATCTATGGCTACACCTTC.